These T cell receptor beta chains were read from a single sample in a study of radiation and T cells in renal cell carcinoma. Using immunoSEQ multiplex PCR, the repertoire was profiled, and TCRdb retains in-frame clones only, with some absent. The table has 50,000 to 75,000 clones, 78% seen once. Sequencing was performed on blood, taken from a patient whose treatment included radiotherapy and nephrectomy. The receptors were gathered from a man aged 55 to 70 with renal cell carcinoma. The CDR3 runs from the conserved cysteine through the conserved F or W. The order of the fields is J gene, V gene, D gene, CDR3 protein. D genes are given only for firm matches.

J: TRBJ1-1
V: TRBV19
D: TRBD1
CDR3: CASSPGRGGNTEAFF

J: TRBJ2-3
V: TRBV30
D: TRBD1
CDR3: CAWSRTGWGWGDTQYF

J: TRBJ2-5
V: TRBV7-9
D: NA
CDR3: CASSPSRPQETQYF

J: TRBJ2-3
V: TRBV7-2
D: NA
CDR3: CASSPSQGRTDTQYF

J: TRBJ1-5
V: TRBV19
D: NA
CDR3: CASSILRTTLWPQHF

J: TRBJ1-6
V: TRBV27
D: NA
CDR3: CASSLSFQNNSPLHF

J: TRBJ1-4
V: TRBV7-2
D: TRBD1
CDR3: CASSPGYRGIEKLFF

J: TRBJ1-5
V: TRBV28
D: NA
CDR3: CASRGFGSNQPQHF

J: TRBJ1-4
V: TRBV19
D: TRBD1
CDR3: CASSIFVGQRREKLFF

J: TRBJ1-4
V: TRBV5-1
D: NA
CDR3: CASTEGSEDEKLFF

J: TRBJ2-1
V: TRBV30
D: TRBD2
CDR3: CAWREFGTSGSNEQFF

J: TRBJ2-1
V: TRBV11-3
D: TRBD1
CDR3: CASSPGTGATNNEQFF

J: TRBJ1-1
V: TRBV7-3
D: NA
CDR3: CASSPQGNTEAFF

J: TRBJ1-1
V: TRBV6-1
D: NA
CDR3: CASSERITEAFF

J: TRBJ1-6
V: TRBV5-1
D: NA
CDR3: CASSQESRGSPLHF

J: TRBJ2-5
V: TRBV30
D: NA
CDR3: CAWSVTSVLQETQYF

J: TRBJ2-1
V: TRBV2
D: NA
CDR3: CASSALGGGTNEQFF

J: TRBJ2-5
V: TRBV19
D: NA
CDR3: CATRSYRDIGTQYF

J: TRBJ2-2
V: TRBV7-3
D: TRBD2
CDR3: CASSALAGETGELFF

J: TRBJ2-5
V: TRBV5-1
D: NA
CDR3: CASSLSETQYF

J: TRBJ1-2
V: TRBV6-1
D: TRBD1
CDR3: CASSGQGAEDGYTF

J: TRBJ2-2
V: TRBV9
D: NA
CDR3: CASSPRGRQGVNTGELFF

J: TRBJ1-5
V: TRBV27
D: TRBD1
CDR3: CASSPQGQANQPQHF

J: TRBJ2-1
V: TRBV7-2
D: TRBD2
CDR3: CASSSRIAGDVDEQFF

J: TRBJ2-1
V: TRBV29-1
D: NA
CDR3: CSVGSNEQFF

J: TRBJ2-1
V: TRBV11-3
D: NA
CDR3: CASSLDSLGGQDEQFF

J: TRBJ2-2
V: TRBV19
D: NA
CDR3: CASMKERNTGELFF

J: TRBJ2-6
V: TRBV6-6
D: TRBD2
CDR3: CASSRLAAGANVLTF

J: TRBJ1-3
V: TRBV7-2
D: NA
CDR3: CASSLNSGATSGNTIYF

J: TRBJ1-5
V: TRBV4-1
D: NA
CDR3: CASSPIDGGNQPQHF

J: TRBJ1-1
V: TRBV7-2
D: NA
CDR3: CASSFYPWNTEAFF

J: TRBJ2-6
V: TRBV2
D: NA
CDR3: CASQSSGANVLTF

J: TRBJ1-2
V: TRBV18
D: TRBD1
CDR3: CASSTQTGDGGYTF

J: TRBJ2-7
V: TRBV2
D: NA
CDR3: CASSGTLPRYEQYF

J: TRBJ2-2
V: TRBV4-2
D: TRBD1
CDR3: CASSQGQGGAGELFF

J: TRBJ2-2
V: TRBV14
D: NA
CDR3: CASSPKGGGWRGELFF

J: TRBJ1-2
V: TRBV21-1
D: NA
CDR3: CAPPGTESIWGYGYTF

J: TRBJ1-5
V: TRBV7-9
D: NA
CDR3: CASSLGAGEGQPQHF

J: TRBJ1-2
V: TRBV9
D: TRBD1
CDR3: CASSDHRGQTGRLYGYTF

J: TRBJ2-1
V: TRBV18
D: NA
CDR3: CASSPLSAVGYNEQFF

J: TRBJ2-6
V: TRBV9
D: NA
CDR3: CASSVSPAGTRANVLTF

J: TRBJ1-1
V: TRBV6-5
D: NA
CDR3: CASSYSSGLNTEAFF

J: TRBJ2-2
V: TRBV7-8
D: TRBD2
CDR3: CASSFLAGDANTGELFF

J: TRBJ1-3
V: TRBV6-6
D: NA
CDR3: CASSYSPSGNTIYF

J: TRBJ1-5
V: TRBV16
D: NA
CDR3: CASRPSLGGALGNQPQHF

J: TRBJ1-4
V: TRBV6-1
D: TRBD1
CDR3: CASSEAWDRGHWDEKLFF

J: TRBJ1-2
V: TRBV6-1
D: TRBD1
CDR3: CASSEARGQGVYGYTF

J: TRBJ1-3
V: TRBV7-2
D: NA
CDR3: CASSSLFGAGNTIYF

J: TRBJ2-7
V: TRBV19
D: NA
CDR3: CASSIDRMAASYEQYF

J: TRBJ1-2
V: TRBV6-6
D: TRBD1
CDR3: CASRKTGFYGYTF

J: TRBJ1-4
V: TRBV4-1
D: NA
CDR3: CASSQDQRSRINEKLFF

J: TRBJ2-3
V: TRBV9
D: TRBD2
CDR3: CASSLAGGHTDTQYF

J: TRBJ2-2
V: TRBV7-2
D: NA
CDR3: CASSLYRNTGELFF

J: TRBJ2-3
V: TRBV11-3
D: TRBD1
CDR3: CASSLPRGGADTQYF

J: TRBJ1-2
V: TRBV19
D: NA
CDR3: CASNIQTGPGGYTF

J: TRBJ1-1
V: TRBV4-3
D: NA
CDR3: CASSLRAWMGAFF

J: TRBJ1-2
V: TRBV7-9
D: NA
CDR3: CASSLTNLGAGGYTF

J: TRBJ1-3
V: TRBV4-3
D: NA
CDR3: CASSQEWGGGNTIYF

J: TRBJ2-1
V: TRBV11-2
D: TRBD2
CDR3: CASSFRGLAINEQFF

J: TRBJ1-6
V: TRBV6-4
D: NA
CDR3: CASSDSPGGSPLHF